The clone carrying this T cell receptor beta chain was detected only a few times. Its cognate antigen is unknown. The data were obtained in a study of beta chain features in type 1 diabetes. Broader study findings: At VDJ recombination sites, type 1 diabetes patients had fewer insertions and more deleted nucleotides. Among all four CD4+ subsets, Type 1 diabetes patients had TCRB CDR3s that were moderately but significantly shorter.

Expressed TCRB transcripts were sequenced because the entire RNA isolate underwent reverse transcription. Clones were read by immunoSEQ multiplex PCR, and TCRdb kept only the in-frame ones, dropping some. The sample has some 330,000 clones, approximately 12% seen once. CDR1 SGHDN and CDR2 FVKESK come from the germline V gene. CDR3 length: 18 amino acids. Trimming took 4 bases from V and 4 from J; bases not matched to a gene: 17. CD4+ cells of the naive, central memory, regulatory and stem cell-like memory types were sorted via CD45RO/CCR7/CD25/CD127/CD95/CD27. The receptor was derived from a woman aged 18-29 years with type 1 diabetes. Sequenced material: naive CD4+ T cells from blood. The chain recombines TRBV14 with TRBJ2-3; 7 bases map to TRBD1. CDR3 sequence reads: CASSRSGLFGQDPDTQYF. CDR3 DNA: TGTGCCAGCAGCCGAAGTGGGTTGTTTGGACAGGATCCAGATACGCAGTATTTT.